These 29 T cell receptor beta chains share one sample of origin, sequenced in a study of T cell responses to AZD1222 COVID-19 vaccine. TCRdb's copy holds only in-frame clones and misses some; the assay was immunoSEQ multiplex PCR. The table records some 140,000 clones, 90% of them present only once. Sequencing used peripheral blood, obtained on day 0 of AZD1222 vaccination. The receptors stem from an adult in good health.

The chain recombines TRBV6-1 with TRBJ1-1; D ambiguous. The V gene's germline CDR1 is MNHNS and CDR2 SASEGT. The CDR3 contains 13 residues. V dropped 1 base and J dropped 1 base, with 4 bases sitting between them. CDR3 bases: TGTGCCAGCAGTGAAGTCGGGAACACTGAAGCTTTCTTT. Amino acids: CASSEVGNTEAFF.

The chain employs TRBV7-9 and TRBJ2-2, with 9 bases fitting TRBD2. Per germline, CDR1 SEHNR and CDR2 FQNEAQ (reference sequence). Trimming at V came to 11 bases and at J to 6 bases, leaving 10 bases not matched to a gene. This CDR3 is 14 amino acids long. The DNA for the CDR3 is TGTGCCCCTTATAACGGCGGGGGGGCCGGGGAGCTGTTTTTT. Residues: CAPYNGGGAGELFF.

This CDR3 reads CASSPGQLYNEQFF. In nucleotides, the CDR3 is TGTGCCAGCTCACCGGGACAGCTGTACAATGAGCAGTTCTTC. The genes are TRBV18 and TRBJ2-1, with 7 bases that match TRBD1. The CDR3 totals 14 residues. The J segment lost 4 bases and the V segment lost 3 bases, leaving 3 bases of the junction unmatched. Germline assignment: CDR1 KGHSH and CDR2 LQKENI.

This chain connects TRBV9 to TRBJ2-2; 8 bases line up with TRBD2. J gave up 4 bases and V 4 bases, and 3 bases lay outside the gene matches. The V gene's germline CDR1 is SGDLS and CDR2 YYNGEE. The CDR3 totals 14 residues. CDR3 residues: CASSIRGGTGELFF. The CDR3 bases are TGTGCCAGCAGCATCCGGGGGGGCACCGGGGAGCTGTTTTTT. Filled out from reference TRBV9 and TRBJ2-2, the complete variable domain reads DSGVTQTPKHLITATGQRVTLRCSPRSGDLSVYWYQQSLDQGLQFLIQYYNGEERAKGNILERFSAQQFPDLHSELNLSSLELGDSALYFCASSIRGGTGELFFGEGSRLTVL.

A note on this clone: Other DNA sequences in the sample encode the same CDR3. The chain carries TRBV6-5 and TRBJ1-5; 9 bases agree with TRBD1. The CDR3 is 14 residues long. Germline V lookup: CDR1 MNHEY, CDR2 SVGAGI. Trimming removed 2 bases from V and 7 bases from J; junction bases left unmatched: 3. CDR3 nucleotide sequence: TGTGCCAGCAGTTACGGACAGGGGAACCAGCCCCAGCATTTT. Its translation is CASSYGQGNQPQHF.

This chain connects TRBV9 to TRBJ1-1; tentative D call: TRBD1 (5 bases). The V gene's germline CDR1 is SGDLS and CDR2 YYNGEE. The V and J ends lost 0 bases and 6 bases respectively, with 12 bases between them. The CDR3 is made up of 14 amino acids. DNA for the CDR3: TGTGCCAGCAGCGTAGGGGAGGGCAGGGCTGAAGCTTTCTTT. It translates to CASSVGEGRAEAFF.

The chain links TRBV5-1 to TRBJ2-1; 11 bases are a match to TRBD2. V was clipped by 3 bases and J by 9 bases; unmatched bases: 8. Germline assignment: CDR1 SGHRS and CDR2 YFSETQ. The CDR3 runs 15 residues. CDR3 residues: CASSSFSGGAGEQFF. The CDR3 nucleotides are TGCGCCAGCAGCTCGTTTAGCGGGGGGGCCGGTGAGCAGTTCTTC.

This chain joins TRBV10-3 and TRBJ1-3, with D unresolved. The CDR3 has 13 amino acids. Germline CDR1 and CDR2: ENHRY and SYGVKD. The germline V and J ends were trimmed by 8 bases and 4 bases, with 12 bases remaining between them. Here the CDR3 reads CAIRQSPGNTIYF. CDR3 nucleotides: TGTGCCATCCGCCAGTCCCCCGGAAACACCATATATTTT.

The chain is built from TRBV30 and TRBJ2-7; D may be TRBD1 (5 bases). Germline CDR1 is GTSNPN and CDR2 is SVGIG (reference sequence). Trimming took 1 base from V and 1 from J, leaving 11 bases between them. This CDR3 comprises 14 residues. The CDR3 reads CAWSAGTGSYEQYF. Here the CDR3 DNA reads TGTGCCTGGAGTGCTGGCACAGGATCCTACGAGCAGTACTTC.

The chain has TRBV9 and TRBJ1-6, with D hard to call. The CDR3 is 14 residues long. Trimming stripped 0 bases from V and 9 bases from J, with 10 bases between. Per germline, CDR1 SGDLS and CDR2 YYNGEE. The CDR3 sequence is CASSVVDTRSPLHF. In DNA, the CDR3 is TGTGCCAGCAGCGTAGTTGACACCCGTTCACCCCTCCACTTT.

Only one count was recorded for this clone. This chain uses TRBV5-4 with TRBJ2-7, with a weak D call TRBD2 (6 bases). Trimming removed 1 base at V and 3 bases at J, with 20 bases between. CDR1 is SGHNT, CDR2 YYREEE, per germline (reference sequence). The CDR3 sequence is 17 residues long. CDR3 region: CASSLNQRPRGDYEQYF. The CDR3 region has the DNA TGTGCCAGCAGCTTGAACCAGAGACCGCGCGGGGACTACGAGCAGTACTTC.

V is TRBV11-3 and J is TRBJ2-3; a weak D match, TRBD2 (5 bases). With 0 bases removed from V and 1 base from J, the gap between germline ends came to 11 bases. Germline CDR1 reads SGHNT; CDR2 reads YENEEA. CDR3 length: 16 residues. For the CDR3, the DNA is TGTGCCAGCAGCTTAGATAGCGCGGGTGGCACAGATACGCAGTATTTT. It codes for CASSLDSAGGTDTQYF.

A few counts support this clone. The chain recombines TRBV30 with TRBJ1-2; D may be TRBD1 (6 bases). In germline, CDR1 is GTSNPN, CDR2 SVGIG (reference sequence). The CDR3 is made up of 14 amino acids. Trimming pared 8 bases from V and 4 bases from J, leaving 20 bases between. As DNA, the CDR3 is TGTGCCCGGACGACCCCAGGGGCCGGCTATGGCTACACCTTC. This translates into CARTTPGAGYGYTF. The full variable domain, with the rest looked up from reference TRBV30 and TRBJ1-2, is SQTIHQWPATLVQPVGSPLSLECTVEGTSNPNLYWYRQAAGRGLQLLFYSVGIGQISSEVPQNLSASRPQDRQFILSSKKLLLSDSGFYLCARTTPGAGYGYTFGSGTRLTVV.

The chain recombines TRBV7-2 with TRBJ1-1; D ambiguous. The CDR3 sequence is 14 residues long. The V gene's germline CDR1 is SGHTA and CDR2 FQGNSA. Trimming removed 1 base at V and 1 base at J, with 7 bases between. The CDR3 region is CASSLEYQNTEAFF. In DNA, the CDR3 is TGTGCCAGCAGCTTAGAGTACCAGAACACTGAAGCTTTCTTT.

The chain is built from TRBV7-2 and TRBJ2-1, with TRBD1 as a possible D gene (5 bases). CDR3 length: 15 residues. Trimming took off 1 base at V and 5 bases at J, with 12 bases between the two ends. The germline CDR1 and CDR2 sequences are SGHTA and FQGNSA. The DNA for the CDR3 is TGTGCCAGCAGCTTAGGGCTCAGGGCAAACAATGAGCAGTTCTTC. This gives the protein CASSLGLRANNEQFF. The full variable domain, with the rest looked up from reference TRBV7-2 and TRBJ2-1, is GAGVSQSPSNKVTEKGKDVELRCDPISGHTALYWYRQSLGQGLEFLIYFQGNSAPDKSGLPSDRFSAERTGGSVSTLTIQRTQQEDSAVYLCASSLGLRANNEQFFGPGTRLTVL.

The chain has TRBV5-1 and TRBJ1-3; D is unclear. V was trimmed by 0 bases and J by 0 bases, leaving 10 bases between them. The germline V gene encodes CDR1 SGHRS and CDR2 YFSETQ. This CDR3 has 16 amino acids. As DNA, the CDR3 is TGCGCCAGCAGCTTGGCTTCGGACGGCTCTGGAAACACCATATATTTT. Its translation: CASSLASDGSGNTIYF.

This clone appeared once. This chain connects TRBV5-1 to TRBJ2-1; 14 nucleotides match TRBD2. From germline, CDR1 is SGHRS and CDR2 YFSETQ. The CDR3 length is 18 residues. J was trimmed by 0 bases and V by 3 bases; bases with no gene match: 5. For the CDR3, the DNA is TGCGCCAGCAGCTGGATAGGGACTAGCGGGAGCTCCTACAATGAGCAGTTCTTC. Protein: CASSWIGTSGSSYNEQFF.

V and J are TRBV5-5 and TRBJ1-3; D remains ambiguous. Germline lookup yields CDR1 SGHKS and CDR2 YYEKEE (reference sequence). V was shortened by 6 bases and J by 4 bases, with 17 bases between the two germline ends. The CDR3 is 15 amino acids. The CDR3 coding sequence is TGTGCCAGCATCATGGATGTCGTCAGGGGAAACACCATATATTTT. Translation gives CASIMDVVRGNTIYF.

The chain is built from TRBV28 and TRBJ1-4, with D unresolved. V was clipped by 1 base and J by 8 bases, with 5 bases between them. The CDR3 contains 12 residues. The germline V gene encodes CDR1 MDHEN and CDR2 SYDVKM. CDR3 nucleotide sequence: TGTGCCAGCAGTTTATTGAGGGAAAAACTGTTTTTT. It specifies CASSLLREKLFF.

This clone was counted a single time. DNA for the CDR3: TGTGCCAGCAGAAGGGACGGTTTTTTCTATGGCTACACCTTC. This sequence encodes CASRRDGFFYGYTF. The gene calls are TRBV6-5 and TRBJ1-2, with D maybe TRBD1 (5 bases). The CDR3 sequence is 14 residues long. The germline CDR1 and CDR2 sequences are MNHEY and SVGAGI. The V and J ends lost 6 bases and 4 bases respectively, with 15 bases between them.

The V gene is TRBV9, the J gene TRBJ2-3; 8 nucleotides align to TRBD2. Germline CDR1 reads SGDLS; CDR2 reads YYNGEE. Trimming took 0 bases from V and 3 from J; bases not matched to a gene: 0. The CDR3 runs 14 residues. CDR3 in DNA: TGTGCCAGCAGCGTAGCTAGCGGGACAGATACGCAGTATTTT. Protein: CASSVASGTDTQYF.

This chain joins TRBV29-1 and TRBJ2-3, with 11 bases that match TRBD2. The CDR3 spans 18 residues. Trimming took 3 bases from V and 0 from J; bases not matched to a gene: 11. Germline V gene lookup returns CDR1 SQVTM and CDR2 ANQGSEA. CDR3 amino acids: CSVEGFSGRGGSTDTQYF. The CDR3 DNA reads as TGCAGCGTTGAGGGCTTTAGCGGGAGGGGTGGTAGCACAGATACGCAGTATTTT.

DNA for the CDR3: TGTGCCAGCACCGAGGGGGGCAGGGGGAATTATGGCTACACCTTC. Translating it yields CASTEGGRGNYGYTF. The rearrangement links TRBV5-6 to TRBJ1-2; 7 bases line up with TRBD1. This CDR3 is built from 15 residues. Germline-derived CDR1 and CDR2 are SGHDT and YYEEEE. V lost 6 bases, J lost 5 bases, and 13 bases stayed unmatched.

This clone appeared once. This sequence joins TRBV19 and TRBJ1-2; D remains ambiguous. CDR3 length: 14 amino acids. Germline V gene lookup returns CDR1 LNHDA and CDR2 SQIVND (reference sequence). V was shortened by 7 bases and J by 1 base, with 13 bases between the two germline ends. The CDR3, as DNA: TGTGCCAGTACGTTGCGGGGATATAACTATGGCTACACCTTC. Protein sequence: CASTLRGYNYGYTF.

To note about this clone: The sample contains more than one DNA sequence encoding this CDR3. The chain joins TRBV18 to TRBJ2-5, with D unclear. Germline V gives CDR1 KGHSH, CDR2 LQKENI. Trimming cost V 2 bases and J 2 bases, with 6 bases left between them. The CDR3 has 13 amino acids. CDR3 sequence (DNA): TGTGCCAGCTCACCAAGTCTTCAAGAGACCCAGTACTTC. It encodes CASSPSLQETQYF.

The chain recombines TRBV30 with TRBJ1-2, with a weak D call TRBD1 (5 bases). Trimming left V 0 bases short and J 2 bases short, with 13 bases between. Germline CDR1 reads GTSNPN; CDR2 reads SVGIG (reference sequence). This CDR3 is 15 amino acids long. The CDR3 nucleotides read TGTGCCTGGAGTGTACTTAAAGGGGCGAACTATGGCTACACCTTC. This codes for CAWSVLKGANYGYTF.

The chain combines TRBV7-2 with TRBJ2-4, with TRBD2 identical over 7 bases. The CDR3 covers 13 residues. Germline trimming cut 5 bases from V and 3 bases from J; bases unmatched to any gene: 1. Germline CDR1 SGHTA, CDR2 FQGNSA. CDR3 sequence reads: CASSGLVKNIQYF. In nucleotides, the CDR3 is TGTGCCAGCAGCGGACTAGTCAAAAACATTCAGTACTTC.

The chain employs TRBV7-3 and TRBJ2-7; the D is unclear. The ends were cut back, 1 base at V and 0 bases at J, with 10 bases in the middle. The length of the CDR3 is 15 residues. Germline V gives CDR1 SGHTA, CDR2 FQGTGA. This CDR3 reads CASSLRTAPSYEQYF. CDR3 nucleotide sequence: TGTGCCAGCAGCTTAAGAACAGCCCCCTCCTACGAGCAGTACTTC. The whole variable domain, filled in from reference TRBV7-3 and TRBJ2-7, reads GAGVSQTPSNKVTEKGKYVELRCDPISGHTALYWYRQSLGQGPEFLIYFQGTGAADDSGLPNDRFFAVRPEGSVSTLKIQRTERGDSAVYLCASSLRTAPSYEQYFGPGTRLTVT.

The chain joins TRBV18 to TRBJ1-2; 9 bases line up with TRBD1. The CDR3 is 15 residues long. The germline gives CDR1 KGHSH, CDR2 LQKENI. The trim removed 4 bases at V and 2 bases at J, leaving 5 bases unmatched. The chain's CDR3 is CASSQEQGANYGYTF. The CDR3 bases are TGTGCCAGCTCACAAGAACAGGGGGCGAACTATGGCTACACCTTC.